This T cell receptor beta chain is drawn from a study of response to subunit inactivated influenza vaccine. CDR3 size: 14 residues. V was pared by 4 bases and J by 0 bases, with 7 bases between. This clonotype was recorded many times. In TCRdb, the RT-PCR reads were re-called with MiXCR into one record per CDR3 protein. Among 500,000 to 600,000 distinct CDR3 sequences listed, roughly 10% were seen once. Another study also made use of these data, one on T cells expressing NK-cell markers. That source adds: TCR beta cDNA was made by 5'RACE template switching with UMIs. Also leading the CD3+CD56-NKG2C+ fraction in a few donors were these clonotypes. HCMV specificity of the expanded NKG2C+ T cell clones was not established.

Source: PBMCs from blood, taken on the day of vaccination. This TCR was sampled from a man aged 50-60 years who received an inactivated influenza vaccine. The gene calls are TRBV12-3 or TRBV12-4 and TRBJ2-4; D is uncertain. CDR3 residues: CASSSDLAKNIQYF. CDR3 bases: TGTGCCAGCAGTTCGGATCTAGCCAAAAACATTCAGTACTTC.